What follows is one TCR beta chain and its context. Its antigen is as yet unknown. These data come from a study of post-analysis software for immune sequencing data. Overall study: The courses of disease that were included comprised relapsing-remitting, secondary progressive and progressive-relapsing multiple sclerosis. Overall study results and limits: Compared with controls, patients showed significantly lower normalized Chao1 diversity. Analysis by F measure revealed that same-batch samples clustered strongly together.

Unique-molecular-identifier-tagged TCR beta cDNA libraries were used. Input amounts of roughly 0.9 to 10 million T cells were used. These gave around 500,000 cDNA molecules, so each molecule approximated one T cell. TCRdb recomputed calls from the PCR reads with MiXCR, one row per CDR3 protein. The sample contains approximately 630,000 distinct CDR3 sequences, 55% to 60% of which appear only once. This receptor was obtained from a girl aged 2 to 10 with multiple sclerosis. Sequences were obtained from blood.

CDR3 region: CASRARNNEQFF. The CDR3 DNA sequence: TGTGCCAGCAGGGCTAGAAACAATGAGCAGTTCTTC. This chain uses TRBV12-3 or TRBV12-4 with TRBJ2-1; no clear D gene. The length of the CDR3 is 12 residues. Deletions cut 6 bases from V and 5 bases from J, with 8 bases between.